The 23 T cell receptor beta chains given below trace back to one sample, sequenced in a study of T cell repertoires in cytomegalovirus infection. Antigens for these TCRs are unknown. TCRdb reanalysed the reads using MiXCR and keeps one entry per CDR3 protein. The table has roughly 68,000 distinct CDR3 sequences, 20% to 25% seen once. The specimen comprised CD8+ T cells from cultured PBMCs, sampled from culture after CMV antigen stimulation. The receptors derive from a human donor in good health (CMV status not recorded). Some clones in this sample may be carry-over from other donors' samples.

This clonotype occurred many times. CDR3 in amino acids: CASSLNADGTTNEKLFF. The CDR3, as DNA: TGTGCCAGCAGCCTAAATGCCGACGGGACAACTAATGAAAAACTGTTTTTT. The rearrangement uses TRBV7-9 and TRBJ1-4; D not resolved. The CDR3 is 17 amino acids. The V gene's germline CDR1 is SEHNR and CDR2 FQNEAQ (reference sequence). Trimming shortened V by 5 bases and J by 0 bases, and 16 bases separated the two germline ends.

The V and J genes are TRBV5-6 and TRBJ2-7, with no clear D. Germline-derived CDR1 and CDR2 are SGHDT and YYEEEE. The CDR3 has 13 residues. V lost 2 bases, J lost 3 bases, and 9 bases lay in between. CDR3 sequence reads: CASSFTDDYEQYF. CDR3 nucleotide sequence: TGTGCCAGCAGCTTCACAGATGACTACGAGCAGTACTTC.

The V gene is TRBV7-8, the J gene TRBJ2-1; tentative D call: TRBD1 (5 bases). This CDR3 is 16 amino acids long. Trimming left V 0 bases short and J 5 bases short, with 14 bases between. Germline V gene lookup returns CDR1 SGHVS and CDR2 FQNEAQ. CDR3 DNA sequence: TGTGCCAGCAGCTTAGCTTCCCAGGGCAAGAACAATGAGCAGTTCTTC. Translated: CASSLASQGKNNEQFF.

The rearrangement links TRBV7-9 to TRBJ2-5; TRBD1 might be the D (6 bases). V lost 0 bases and J 4 bases, leaving 15 bases between the germline ends. The germline V gene has CDR1 SEHNR and CDR2 FQNEAQ (reference sequence). CDR3 length: 16 amino acids. The CDR3 protein is CASSLAVDSGGETQYF. The CDR3 DNA sequence: TGTGCCAGCAGCTTAGCGGTGGACAGTGGGGGAGAGACCCAGTACTTC.

This clonotype has only a few counts. V and J are TRBV27 and TRBJ1-1; 7 bases agree with TRBD1. V was pared by 8 bases and J by 2 bases, with 11 bases of the junction left unmatched. This CDR3 has 15 residues. Germline V gene data show CDR1 as MNHEY and CDR2 as SMNVEV (reference sequence). The CDR3: CASGPRRQGNTEAFF. CDR3 coding DNA: TGTGCCAGCGGACCCCGGAGACAGGGAAACACTGAAGCTTTCTTT.

This clonotype occurred many times. V usage is TRBV12-3 or TRBV12-4 and J usage is TRBJ1-2; D is perhaps TRBD1 (5 bases). Trimming removed 7 bases from V and 7 bases from J, with 22 bases in between. This CDR3 is 15 amino acids long. The CDR3 DNA reads as TGTGCCAGCACCATCAATTACGCGACAGTCAGTGGCTACACCTTC. The encoded protein is CASTINYATVSGYTF.

In the case of this clonotype: An end of the junction does not agree with germline; a read error may underlie this. This chain links TRBV2 with TRBJ1-1, with D possibly being TRBD1 (5 bases). There are 13 residues in the CDR3. The germline gives CDR1 SNHLY, CDR2 FYNNEI. The CDR3 spells CAIQDKENSEAFF. DNA of the CDR3: TGTGCCATCCAGGACAAGGAGAACTCTGAAGCTTTCTTT.

J is TRBJ2-7 and V is TRBV7-8; no definite D call. The V end lost 4 bases, the J end lost 4 bases, and 20 bases lay between the germline ends. The CDR3 runs 16 residues. Germline lookup yields CDR1 SGHVS and CDR2 FQNEAQ. For the CDR3, the DNA is TGTGCCAGCAGCTCCGAGAGACCACTACTACCATACGAGCAGTACGTC. Its protein product is CASSSERPLLPYEQYV.

The chain carries TRBV4-1 and TRBJ1-1; possibly TRBD1 for D (5 bases). V shed 0 bases and J shed 6 bases, with 11 bases lying between them. Germline CDR1 MGHRA, CDR2 YSYEKL. This CDR3 has 14 amino acids. CDR3 DNA sequence: TGCGCCAGCAGCCAAGACCAGGGAGTACCTGAAGCTTTCTTT. Its translation is CASSQDQGVPEAFF.

The chain recombines TRBV13 with TRBJ1-2; D not certain. Per the germline V gene, CDR1 is PRHDT and CDR2 is FYEKMQ (reference sequence). CDR3 length: 16 amino acids. The ends were cut back, 0 bases at V and 1 base at J, with 12 bases in the middle. CDR3 nucleotide sequence: TGTGCCAGCAGCTTAGGAAGTTTGGGCATTAACTATGGCTACACCTTC. This translates into CASSLGSLGINYGYTF.

The chain uses TRBV11-1 and TRBJ1-1; no reliable D call. Trimming shortened V by 0 bases and J by 5 bases, and 7 bases separated the two germline ends. CDR3 length: 13 residues. In germline, CDR1 is SGHAT, CDR2 FQDESV (reference sequence). CDR3 amino acids: CASSLARRTEAFF. The CDR3, as DNA: TGTGCCAGCAGCTTAGCGCGCAGGACTGAAGCTTTCTTT.

The chain joins TRBV7-8 to TRBJ2-7; D possibly uses TRBD1 or TRBD2 (7 bases each). Trimming left V 5 bases short and J 3 bases short, with 17 bases between. The CDR3 covers 15 residues. CDR1 and CDR2 from the germline V gene are SGHVS and FQNEAQ. DNA for the CDR3: TGTGCCAGCAGCCCGCAGACAGGGAGGGGCTACGAGCAGTACTTC. Translated: CASSPQTGRGYEQYF.

This chain connects TRBV11-3 to TRBJ1-1, with 10 positions matching TRBD1. The CDR3 is made up of 15 amino acids. V was clipped by 5 bases and J by 1 base; unmatched bases: 4. Germline CDR1 reads SGHNT; CDR2 reads YENEEA. The CDR3 reads CASSPTGGTNTEAFF. The CDR3 bases are TGTGCCAGCAGCCCGACAGGGGGCACGAACACTGAAGCTTTCTTT.

V is TRBV29-1 and J is TRBJ2-6; 7 bases map to TRBD1. The CDR3 contains 14 residues. V lost 7 bases to trimming and J lost 0 bases; unmatched junction nucleotides: 3. Germline loops: CDR1 SQVTM, CDR2 ANQGSEA. The CDR3: CSARDSSGANVLTF. CDR3 DNA sequence: TGCAGCGCCAGGGACAGCTCTGGGGCCAACGTCCTGACTTTC.

This rearrangement joins TRBV12-3 or TRBV12-4 to TRBJ2-1, with a tentative D call TRBD2 (6 bases). The CDR3 is 16 amino acids. V shed 7 bases and J shed 0 bases, with 16 bases lying between them. The CDR3 loop reads CASTLGGISSYNEQFF. CDR3 nucleotides: TGTGCCAGCACCTTGGGGGGTATAAGCTCCTACAATGAGCAGTTCTTC.

This clonotype was found a few times. Mismatch with germline at one junction end may stem from a read error. This rearrangement joins TRBV5-6 to TRBJ2-3; D could derive from TRBD1 or TRBD2 (5 bases each). CDR3 length equals 17 residues. Looked up from germline, CDR1 is SGHDT and CDR2 is YYEEEE. The CDR3 region is CASSIPGTAVRTDTQYF. DNA for the CDR3: TGTGCCAGCAGCATACCGGGGACGGCGGTCCGCACAGATACGCAATATTTT.

This rearrangement joins TRBV7-9 to TRBJ1-1; TRBD1 might be the D (5 bases). Trimming left V 5 bases short and J 2 bases short, with 15 bases between. CDR1 and CDR2 (germline): SEHNR, FQNEAQ (reference sequence). The CDR3 has 15 amino acids. The CDR3 protein is CASSPPWQGNTEAFF. DNA for the CDR3: TGTGCCAGCAGCCCCCCATGGCAGGGAAACACTGAAGCTTTCTTT. The variable domain in full, with the rest retrieved from reference TRBV7-9 and TRBJ1-1, is DTGVSQNPRHKITKRGQNVTFRCDPISEHNRLYWYRQTLGQGPEFLTYFQNEAQLEKSRLLSDRFSAERPKGSFSTLEIQRTEQGDSAMYLCASSPPWQGNTEAFFGQGTRLTVV.

A few counts support this clonotype. The rearrangement links TRBV4-2 to TRBJ1-5; TRBD1 is a possible D gene (6 bases). Per the germline V gene, CDR1 is LGHNA and CDR2 is YNFKEQ. Trimming removed 0 bases from V and 1 base from J, with 13 bases in between. The CDR3 is made up of 17 amino acids. CDR3 sequence: CASSQEGDILSNQPQHF. CDR3 coding DNA: TGTGCCAGCAGCCAAGAGGGGGACATCTTGAGCAATCAGCCCCAGCATTTT.

CDR3 region: CASSHTSGGAETQYF. CDR3 coding DNA: TGTGCCAGCAGCCACACTAGCGGGGGGGCAGAGACCCAGTACTTC. The chain joins TRBV7-2 to TRBJ2-5; 13 bases map to TRBD2. The germline CDR1 and CDR2 sequences are SGHTA and FQGNSA. The CDR3 has 15 amino acids. V dropped 5 bases and J dropped 4; count of bases not matched to a gene: 4.

The gene calls are TRBV4-1 and TRBJ1-5; D unresolved. Germline CDR1 is MGHRA and CDR2 is YSYEKL. The CDR3 has 14 amino acids. Trimming left V 0 bases short and J 4 bases short, with 7 bases between. The DNA for the CDR3 is TGCGCCAGCAGCCAAGATCGCGGGAATCAGCCCCAGCATTTT. It specifies CASSQDRGNQPQHF.

The chain combines TRBV7-3 with TRBJ2-3; TRBD2 might be the D (5 bases). The V gene's germline CDR1 is SGHTA and CDR2 FQGTGA. Deletions cut 5 bases from V and 2 bases from J, with 11 bases between. The CDR3 consists of 14 residues. The CDR3 protein is CASSLGLITDTQYF. The CDR3 nucleotides are TGTGCCAGCAGCCTTGGACTTATCACAGATACGCAGTATTTT.

The gene calls are TRBV7-8 and TRBJ2-3; the D gene is possibly TRBD2 (5 bases). CDR3 length equals 14 residues. Trimming removed 2 bases from V and 3 bases from J, with 9 bases in between. Per the germline V gene, CDR1 is SGHVS and CDR2 is FQNEAQ. CDR3 nucleotides: TGTGCCAGCAGCTTACGGACTCATACAGATACGCAGTATTTT. This encodes CASSLRTHTDTQYF.

The CDR3 DNA sequence: TGTGCCAGCAGCTTAGAGCGGGGTACAGATACGCAGTATTTT. Translation gives CASSLERGTDTQYF. V gene TRBV7-2 combines with J gene TRBJ2-3; 7 positions agree with TRBD2. CDR1 and CDR2 from the germline V gene are SGHTA and FQGNSA. The CDR3 length is 14 residues. V lost 1 base, J lost 3 bases, and 1 base stayed unmatched. Variable domain in full (rest from reference TRBV7-2 and TRBJ2-3): GAGVSQSPSNKVTEKGKDVELRCDPISGHTALYWYRQSLGQGLEFLIYFQGNSAPDKSGLPSDRFSAERTGGSVSTLTIQRTQQEDSAVYLCASSLERGTDTQYFGPGTRLTVL.